This T cell receptor (beta chain) is drawn from a study of beta chain features in type 1 diabetes. General observations from the study: In all four CD4+ subsets, TCRB CDR3 length was significantly, moderately reduced in type 1 diabetes. Here, the possible influence of HLA type (on TCRB rearrangement) remained unresolved.

Germline-derived CDR1 and CDR2 are MNHEY and SMNVEV (reference sequence). The CDR3 covers 16 residues. V was pared by 4 bases and J by 1 base, with 16 bases between. The sequenced template was cDNA made from the entire isolated RNA. Reads from naive, central memory and regulatory T cell samples averaged roughly 3.6 million. The table came from immunoSEQ multiplex PCR; TCRdb's copy has only in-frame clones and leaves some out. The sample lists approximately 400,000 clones, roughly 15% occurring once. Purity of each sorted population was above 95%. For this clone: Its target is unknown.

The source material was naive CD4+ T cells from blood. The receptor's source is a woman in her late teens or twenties in good health. The rearrangement uses TRBV27 and TRBJ2-5, with D possibly matching TRBD2 (7 bases). The CDR3 nucleotides read TGTGCCAGCAGTTGGGTACGGGGAGGGGGCCAAGAGACCCAGTACTTC. Translating gives CASSWVRGGGQETQYF.